This T cell receptor beta chain was observed in a study of T cells after yellow fever vaccination (dated by TCRdb to the late 2010s). The study in broad terms: Libraries from fractions with low cell numbers were prepared with the SMART-Seq v4 Ultra Low Input RNA kit. To track T-cell clones before and after primary and booster YFV17D yellow fever vaccination, bulk TCR alpha and beta repertoires were sequenced longitudinally. Two healthy male donors, one aged 18 to 29 and one aged 30 to 40 years, made up the cohort. Blood was drawn at multiple timepoints before and after primary and secondary immunization, with bulk PBMC replicates and cell subsets isolated. General findings and caveats noted by the study authors: A small share of clonotypes occurred in both CD4 and CD8 compartments, likely arising from convergent recombination. The secondary T-cell response was found to be weaker but faster than the primary response, with a peak reached on day 5 rather than on day 15. Because abundant contaminating clonotypes from the bulk population could be contained in FACS-sorted repertoires, computational filtering was required. Most clones expanded after primary vaccination were re-detected after the booster (almost 98% of CD4 and around 88% of CD8), suggesting broad memory maintenance. Only a couple of donors were included in the study, so the extent to which the findings can be generalized is limited.

The treatment or condition tag for this specimen amounts to: live attenuated yellow fever vaccine strain. PBMCs were isolated from peripheral blood using a standard Ficoll-Paque protocol. CD4 and CD8 T-cell fractions were isolated with Dynabeads CD4 and CD8 positive selection kits. TriZol was used to extract RNA from bulk PBMCs, from CD4 and CD8 fractions, and from dextramer-positive and dextramer-negative fractions. This clonotype was observed a few times. The antigen this receptor binds is unknown. No base quality values were provided; no much bigger clone lies one nucleotide off. Sequenced using an Illumina NovaSeq 6000. TCR cDNA was made using 5'RACE template switching, a step that added a universal primer site and unique molecular identifiers. Priming of cDNA synthesis was performed from both the TCR alpha and TCR beta constant segments. Library amplification used two PCR steps, and the second PCR step added sample barcodes and sequencing adapters. Sequencing of libraries was done on Illumina HiSeq 2500 (2x100 bp) or NovaSeq (2x150 bp). As for the authors' bioinformatics: Reads were demultiplexed and collapsed into UMI consensus sequences with MIGEC, and V(D)J alignment was performed with MiXCR. Vaccine-responding clonotypes were identified with edgeR using replicate PBMC samples, with FDR below 0.01 and a log2 fold change above 5 up to day 15 being required. Bulk clonotypes were assigned CD4 or CD8 identity according to which sequenced CD4 or CD8 repertoire held them at higher abundance. TCRdb redid the processing of the public reads, applying fastp at Q25 and MiXCR, and retained in-frame beta chains. When rows share a CDR3 protein, they turn into one entry using the most common DNA and genes. Clone size and V and J calls follow TCRdb, not the original study. For this sample there are 100,000 to 150,000 distinct CDR3 sequences; about 8.8% appear just once. The ten largest clones represent approximately 37% of the sample.

Reading from cysteine to phenylalanine, the CDR3 counts 15 amino acids. The CDR3 DNA has 45 bases and is translated from base 1. The germline V gene specifies MRHNA as CDR1 and SNTAGT as CDR2. Between the V and J ends, shortened by 5 bases and 1 base respectively, the junction contains 13 bases. The sequenced sample was CD8+ T cells sorted from PBMCs, obtained on the day of the yellow fever booster vaccination. The chain uses TRBV6-4 and TRBJ2-3; tentative D gene TRBD2, with 7 bases matching. The receptor comes from a man aged 18 to 35 who received the YFV17D yellow fever vaccine. The encoded CDR3 is CASSRGGAGTDTQYF. The DNA sequence follows: TGTGCCAGCAGTCGTGGGGGGGCGGGCACAGATACGCAGTATTTT.